A single sample gave rise to the 30 T cell receptor beta chains below, sequenced in a study of T-cell memory formation after mild COVID-19. From the 5' RACE reads, TCRdb called clonotypes with MiXCR, one entry per CDR3 protein. Altogether hundreds of thousands of distinct CDR3 sequences are present, approximately 18% being singletons, with the ten largest covering roughly a fifth. The specimen sequenced was PBMCs or a T cell subset sorted from them (not recorded which). The receptor set was obtained from a man aged 18-30 years who had mild COVID-19 (a few samples of this study predate the infection). Cell type and time point are not known.

This CDR3 is CASSLGPSGDSLTKNIQYF. The CDR3, as DNA: TGCGCCAGCAGCTTGGGCCCTAGCGGGGATTCTCTAACCAAAAACATTCAGTACTTC. The chain combines TRBV5-1 with TRBJ2-4; 9 positions agree with TRBD2. The CDR3 totals 19 residues. J gave up 2 bases and V 0 bases, and 12 bases lay outside the gene matches. Germline CDR1 is SGHRS and CDR2 is YFSETQ. Using reference TRBV5-1 and TRBJ2-4 for the parts outside the CDR3, the full variable domain is KAGVTQTPRYLIKTRGQQVTLSCSPISGHRSVSWYQQTPGQGLQFLFEYFSETQRNKGNFPGRFSGRQFSNSRSEMNVSTLELGDSALYLCASSLGPSGDSLTKNIQYFGAGTRLSVL.

This clonotype was detected only a few times. The rearrangement links TRBV12-3 or TRBV12-4 to TRBJ2-3; the D gene is possibly TRBD1 (5 bases). The CDR3 is 14 amino acids. Between the trimmed V and J ends, which lost 7 bases and 2 bases, there was a span of 13 bases. The CDR3 DNA follows: TGTGCCAGCACCCCCGTGGGGCCCACAGATACGCAGTATTTT. Translation gives CASTPVGPTDTQYF.

This clonotype was detected ten times or more. The chain uses TRBV7-2 and TRBJ2-3, with TRBD2 matching over 16 bases. The CDR3 is 14 residues long. The V and J ends lost 4 bases and 11 bases, in that order; junction bases with no gene match: 3. Germline values: CDR1 SGHTA, CDR2 FQGNSA. CDR3 sequence reads: CASSSGTSGGVQYF. The CDR3 bases are TGTGCCAGCAGCTCCGGGACTAGCGGGGGGGTGCAGTATTTT.

The J gene is TRBJ2-5, the V gene TRBV7-9, with TRBD1 identical over 11 bases. Germline loops: CDR1 SEHNR, CDR2 FQNEAQ (reference sequence). This CDR3 is 15 amino acids long. The junction had 8 bases not matched to a gene; V was cut back by 5 bases and J by 6 bases. The CDR3 DNA follows: TGTGCCAGCAGCCAGGACAGGGGGCTCGGGAAGACCCAGTACTTC. Translation: CASSQDRGLGKTQYF.

This clonotype was observed a few times. The chain has TRBV6-6 and TRBJ2-7, with D perhaps given as TRBD1 or TRBD2 (5 bases each). The CDR3 is made up of 15 amino acids. V was pared by 2 bases and J by 0 bases, with 11 bases between. Germline CDR1 is MNHNY and CDR2 is SVGAGI (reference sequence). This CDR3 is CASSYGASSSYEQYF. CDR3 bases: TGTGCCAGCAGTTACGGGGCTAGCAGCTCCTACGAGCAGTACTTC.

The chain combines TRBV4-2 with TRBJ2-3, with 15 bases fitting TRBD2. CDR1 and CDR2 from the germline V gene are LGHNA and YNFKEQ. The CDR3 runs to 20 residues. Unmatched junction bases numbered 8, after V lost 1 base and J lost 0 bases. The CDR3 nucleotides read TGTGCCAGCAGCCAAGGGCCGGGACTAGCGGGGGGACAGAGCACAGATACGCAGTATTTT. This codes for CASSQGPGLAGGQSTDTQYF.

This chain connects TRBV12-3 or TRBV12-4 to TRBJ2-2, with D tentatively TRBD1 (5 bases). This CDR3 region has 14 residues. Trimming stripped 7 bases from V and 6 bases from J, with 15 bases between. The CDR3 region is CASTPRRGPGELFF. CDR3 bases: TGTGCCAGCACCCCCCGAAGGGGTCCCGGGGAGCTGTTTTTT.

This clonotype came up a few times. This sequence joins TRBV18 and TRBJ1-2; 8 nucleotides match TRBD1. V shed 0 bases, J shed 7 bases, and the junction held 7 bases outside the gene matches. CDR3 length: 15 amino acids. CDR1 and CDR2 from the germline V gene are KGHSH and LQKENI. CDR3 nucleotide sequence: TGTGCCAGCTCACCACCGGTGGTCCAGGGGGCTGGCTACACCTTC. It specifies CASSPPVVQGAGYTF.

This clonotype was found a few times. The V and J genes are TRBV20-1 and TRBJ2-3, with 11 nucleotides matching TRBD2. Germline CDR1 DFQATT, CDR2 SNEGSKA (reference sequence). Unmatched junction bases numbered 8, after V lost 1 base and J lost 2 bases. CDR3 size: 17 residues. The DNA of the CDR3 is TGCAGTGCTAGAGTAGCGGGGGGGTCGCAATTCACAGATACGCAGTATTTT. Translating it yields CSARVAGGSQFTDTQYF.

The rearrangement links TRBV29-1 to TRBJ2-7; D gene uncertain. CDR3 length: 11 amino acids. V lost 4 bases to trimming and J lost 0 bases, with 4 bases between them. Germline CDR1 SQVTM, CDR2 ANQGSEA. For the CDR3, the DNA is TGCAGCGTTGCCGACTCCTACGAGCAGTACTTC. Translated, it gives CSVADSYEQYF.

The chain employs TRBV6-2 or TRBV6-3 and TRBJ1-6, with D possibly TRBD1 on 5 matching bases. The CDR3 totals 15 residues. Germline assignment: CDR1 MNHEY and CDR2 SVGEGT. V gave up 2 bases and J gave up 8 bases, with 13 bases separating them. The DNA of the CDR3 is TGTGCCAGCAGTTACGGCGGGGGAGGATATTCACCCCTCCACTTT. This sequence encodes CASSYGGGGYSPLHF.

The rearrangement uses TRBV6-5 and TRBJ1-2; D is ambiguous. Germline CDR1 reads MNHEY; CDR2 reads SVGAGI. The CDR3 runs 13 residues. Deletions cut 6 bases from V and 4 bases from J, with 12 bases between. The CDR3 reads CASRRNKPYGYTF. The CDR3 nucleotides read TGTGCCAGCAGACGGAACAAACCCTATGGCTACACCTTC.

This clonotype appeared a single time. The J gene is TRBJ2-4, the V gene TRBV9; no firm D call. Trimming left V 4 bases short and J 0 bases short, with 8 bases between. CDR3 length: 14 amino acids. Per the germline V gene, CDR1 is SGDLS and CDR2 is YYNGEE. CDR3 loop: CASSPSVAKNIQYF. CDR3 DNA: TGTGCCAGCAGCCCAAGTGTAGCCAAAAACATTCAGTACTTC. Looking up the rest from reference TRBV9 and TRBJ2-4 gives the full variable domain: DSGVTQTPKHLITATGQRVTLRCSPRSGDLSVYWYQQSLDQGLQFLIQYYNGEERAKGNILERFSAQQFPDLHSELNLSSLELGDSALYFCASSPSVAKNIQYFGAGTRLSVL.

The chain is built from TRBV25-1 and TRBJ1-1, with no clear D. The germline V gene encodes CDR1 MGHDK and CDR2 SYGVNS. This CDR3 is 16 amino acids long. The V and J ends lost 2 bases and 2 bases respectively, with 15 bases between them. CDR3: CASSETVREPNTEAFF. The DNA of the CDR3 is TGTGCCAGCAGTGAAACCGTACGGGAACCCAACACTGAAGCTTTCTTT. Full variable domain (outside the CDR3, taken from reference TRBV25-1 and TRBJ1-1): EADIYQTPRYLVIGTGKKITLECSQTMGHDKMYWYQQDPGMELHLIHYSYGVNSTEKGDLSSESTVSRIRTEHFPLTLESARPSHTSQYLCASSETVREPNTEAFFGQGTRLTVV.

This rearrangement joins TRBV19 to TRBJ1-5; no definite D call. Germline V gene sequence: CDR1 LNHDA, CDR2 SQIVND (reference sequence). The V end was cut by 3 bases, the J end by 2 bases, with 11 bases between. There are 15 residues in the CDR3. CDR3 region: CASSMRGLRNQPQHF. The CDR3 DNA follows: TGTGCCAGTAGTATGCGCGGGCTCCGCAATCAGCCCCAGCATTTT. Variable domain in full (rest from reference TRBV19 and TRBJ1-5): DGGITQSPKYLFRKEGQNVTLSCEQNLNHDAMYWYRQDPGQGLRLIYYSQIVNDFQKGDIAEGYSVSREKKESFPLTVTSAQKNPTAFYLCASSMRGLRNQPQHFGDGTRLSIL.

The gene calls are TRBV28 and TRBJ1-2; the match to TRBD1 covers 7 bases. Germline V gene sequence: CDR1 MDHEN, CDR2 SYDVKM. The CDR3 contains 16 residues. The V segment lost 4 bases and the J segment 8 bases; nucleotides outside the gene matches: 16. The DNA of the CDR3 is TGTGCCAGCAGTTCCTACAGGGGTGGTCCCATCCACGGCTACACCTTC. Amino acids: CASSSYRGGPIHGYTF.

This clonotype was found many times. This chain joins TRBV18 and TRBJ2-7, with D possibly TRBD1 on 5 matching bases. V was cut by 0 bases and J by 6 bases, with 18 bases left in between. The CDR3 has 16 amino acids. Germline V gives CDR1 KGHSH, CDR2 LQKENI. The DNA for the CDR3 is TGTGCCAGCTCACCACCCTCAGGCAGGGAAAAAGGCGAGCAGTACTTC. It codes for CASSPPSGREKGEQYF.

V and J are TRBV5-6 and TRBJ2-3; TRBD1 or TRBD2 may be the D gene (6 bases each). The length of the CDR3 is 16 residues. CDR1 SGHDT and CDR2 YYEEEE come from the germline V gene. Trimming left V 0 bases short and J 6 bases short, with 17 bases between. This CDR3 reads CASSLASGGGRDTQYF. DNA for the CDR3: TGTGCCAGCAGCTTGGCTTCCGGGGGCGGCAGGGATACGCAGTATTTT.

This clonotype was observed once. This chain connects TRBV7-2 to TRBJ1-1, with D possibly being TRBD1 (6 bases). The CDR3 runs 14 residues. Trimming shortened V by 5 bases and J by 4 bases, and 14 bases separated the two germline ends. The germline gives CDR1 SGHTA, CDR2 FQGNSA. Written as DNA, the CDR3 is TGTGCCAGCAGCACACAGGGCGGTGGCACTGAAGCTTTCTTT. Protein product: CASSTQGGGTEAFF.

The rearrangement links TRBV20-1 to TRBJ1-1; possibly TRBD1 for D (6 bases). V was cut by 0 bases and J by 3 bases, with 8 bases left in between. CDR3 length: 13 residues. Germline CDR1 is DFQATT and CDR2 is SNEGSKA (reference sequence). In nucleotides, the CDR3 is TGCAGTGCTAGAGAAACAGGGTACACTGAAGCTTTCTTT. It translates to CSARETGYTEAFF.

This chain links TRBV5-1 with TRBJ2-3; the match to TRBD1 covers 7 bases. J gave up 1 base and V 4 bases, and 6 bases lay outside the gene matches. CDR3 length: 15 residues. Per germline, CDR1 SGHRS and CDR2 YFSETQ. The DNA for the CDR3 is TGCGCCAGCAGCCTCCGGGACAGTCGCACAGATACGCAGTATTTT. Its translation: CASSLRDSRTDTQYF.

CDR3 nucleotides: TGTGCCAGCAGCCAGCCAGTACATGAGCAGTTCTTC. Translation gives CASSQPVHEQFF. This chain uses TRBV7-9 with TRBJ2-1, with D unclear. The CDR3 is made up of 12 amino acids. V was pared by 5 bases and J by 8 bases, with 10 bases between. Germline V gives CDR1 SEHNR, CDR2 FQNEAQ (reference sequence). Full variable domain (rest looked up from reference TRBV7-9 and TRBJ2-1): DTGVSQNPRHKITKRGQNVTFRCDPISEHNRLYWYRQTLGQGPEFLTYFQNEAQLEKSRLLSDRFSAERPKGSFSTLEIQRTEQGDSAMYLCASSQPVHEQFFGPGTRLTVL.

The J gene is TRBJ2-5, the V gene TRBV9; possible D gene TRBD1, 5 bases. V dropped 0 bases and J dropped 2 bases, with 11 bases sitting between them. The germline V gene has CDR1 SGDLS and CDR2 YYNGEE. This CDR3 has 15 amino acids. The CDR3 protein is CASSVAGGAQETQYF. CDR3 coding DNA: TGTGCCAGCAGCGTAGCCGGTGGGGCTCAAGAGACCCAGTACTTC.

CDR3 loop: CASSQEGALAKTQYF. The CDR3 bases are TGTGCCAGCAGCCAGGAGGGGGCATTGGCGAAGACCCAGTACTTC. V gene TRBV14 combines with J gene TRBJ2-5; D might be TRBD1 (7 bases). Germline V gene lookup returns CDR1 SGHDN and CDR2 FVKESK. Trimming stripped 3 bases from V and 6 bases from J, with 17 bases between. The CDR3 runs 15 residues. Full variable domain (missing parts from reference TRBV14 and TRBJ2-5): EAGVTQFPSHSVIEKGQTVTLRCDPISGHDNLYWYRRVMGKEIKFLLHFVKESKQDESGMPNNRFLAERTGGTYSTLKVQPAELEDSGVYFCASSQEGALAKTQYFGPGTRLLVL.

The V gene is TRBV27, the J gene TRBJ1-1; D remains ambiguous. Trimming stripped 5 bases from V and 2 bases from J, with 12 bases between. The length of the CDR3 is 14 residues. Germline V CDR1 and CDR2: MNHEY, SMNVEV (reference sequence). This CDR3 reads CASSPRADNTEAFF. CDR3 coding DNA: TGTGCCAGCAGTCCGCGAGCGGACAACACTGAAGCTTTCTTT.

This clonotype has more than one count but fewer than ten. The chain carries TRBV18 and TRBJ2-4; TRBD1 or TRBD2 may be the D gene (5 bases each). The CDR3 contains 16 residues. Trimming shortened V by 1 base and J by 11 bases, and 21 bases separated the two germline ends. The V gene's germline CDR1 is KGHSH and CDR2 LQKENI. The CDR3 DNA reads TGTGCCAGCTCACCACTTCCCGGGACCGTCGGCAACTTTCAGTACTTC. It yields the protein CASSPLPGTVGNFQYF.

This clonotype came up a few times. The chain has TRBV7-9 and TRBJ1-1; a possible D gene is TRBD1 (5 bases). V dropped 2 bases and J dropped 5 bases, with 9 bases sitting between them. CDR3 length equals 13 residues. Germline V gene lookup returns CDR1 SEHNR and CDR2 FQNEAQ (reference sequence). CDR3 loop: CASSLQGWTEAFF. CDR3 in DNA: TGTGCCAGCAGCTTACAGGGATGGACTGAAGCTTTCTTT. The variable domain in full, with the rest retrieved from reference TRBV7-9 and TRBJ1-1, is DTGVSQNPRHKITKRGQNVTFRCDPISEHNRLYWYRQTLGQGPEFLTYFQNEAQLEKSRLLSDRFSAERPKGSFSTLEIQRTEQGDSAMYLCASSLQGWTEAFFGQGTRLTVV.

This chain joins TRBV20-1 and TRBJ1-6, with 8 positions matching TRBD1. CDR1 and CDR2 (germline): DFQATT, SNEGSKA (reference sequence). The V gene end was trimmed by 0 bases and the J gene end by 14 bases; junction bases not matched to a gene: 9. The length of the CDR3 is 14 residues. The CDR3 region is CSAREIRGLAALHF. The CDR3 DNA is TGCAGTGCTAGAGAGATCAGGGGGCTCGCGGCCCTCCACTTT.

The chain carries TRBV19 and TRBJ1-2; D remains unclear. CDR1 and CDR2 from the germline V gene are LNHDA and SQIVND (reference sequence). The CDR3 length is 12 residues. Trimming stripped 3 bases from V and 7 bases from J, with 9 bases between. The CDR3 loop is CASSMGRGGYTF. In DNA form, the CDR3 reads TGTGCCAGTAGTATGGGCCGCGGTGGCTACACCTTC.

This clonotype was found a few times. The gene calls are TRBV5-1 and TRBJ2-5, with D unresolved. This CDR3 is built from 15 residues. Germline CDR1 and CDR2: SGHRS and YFSETQ. Trimming took 0 bases from V and 2 from J, leaving 11 bases between them. The chain's CDR3 is CASSLEILGQETQYF. The CDR3 DNA sequence: TGCGCCAGCAGCTTGGAAATACTGGGACAAGAGACCCAGTACTTC. Full variable domain (outside the CDR3, taken from reference TRBV5-1 and TRBJ2-5): KAGVTQTPRYLIKTRGQQVTLSCSPISGHRSVSWYQQTPGQGLQFLFEYFSETQRNKGNFPGRFSGRQFSNSRSEMNVSTLELGDSALYLCASSLEILGQETQYFGPGTRLLVL.